The TCR beta chain described here comes from a study of blood T cell repertoires in COVID-19. Looking at the study overall: The United States, Italy and Spain supplied acute and convalescent COVID-19 samples.

Here immunoSEQ multiplex PCR was the method, and the copy in TCRdb shows in-frame clones only, minus some. The sample lists about 210,000 clones, about 85% occurring once. Per the germline V gene, CDR1 is MDHEN and CDR2 is SYDVKM. Trimming took 2 bases from V and 4 from J; bases not matched to a gene: 8. The CDR3 covers 16 residues. Material for sequencing was peripheral blood. V and J are TRBV28 and TRBJ2-3; TRBD1 aligns across 8 bases. This receptor was obtained from a man aged 40-50 years with acute or convalescent COVID-19. The CDR3 nucleotides read TGTGCCAGCAGTTTAGCCGGACAGGGACGTCCAGATACGCAGTATTTT. This sequence encodes CASSLAGQGRPDTQYF.